Following are 30 T cell receptor beta chains from one sample sequenced in a study of shared clonotypes between healthy human individuals. Terminally differentiated effector memory CD45RA+ cells were excluded by CCR7 positive selection of CD45RO-negative cells. Clones were sequenced by immunoSEQ multiplex PCR, and TCRdb holds only the in-frame ones, with some missing. Of some 740,000 clones in the sample, 80% to 95% are singletons; the top ten hold about 24%. The sequenced material came from naive CD8+ T cells sorted from blood. Receptor source: a man aged 30-40 years in good health.

The chain is built from TRBV29-1 and TRBJ2-7, with D perhaps matching TRBD2 (7 bases). V was clipped by 3 bases and J by 6 bases, with 12 bases between them. CDR1 and CDR2 (germline): SQVTM, ANQGSEA. CDR3 length equals 12 residues. Here the CDR3 reads CSVDWGGGEQYF. CDR3 bases: TGCAGCGTTGACTGGGGGGGCGGCGAGCAGTACTTC.

This chain joins TRBV21-1 and TRBJ2-3; the table assigns TRBD2, which was not confirmed against the DNA. TRBV21-1 counts as a pseudogene. The CDR3 runs 18 residues. The CDR3 region is CASSALPRGGRHTDTQYF. The CDR3, as DNA: TGTGCCAGCAGCGCCCTCCCTCGGGGGGGACGTCACACAGATACGCAGTATTTT.

The chain has TRBV5-6 and TRBJ2-5; the D gene is possibly TRBD1 (6 bases). The CDR3 extends over 13 amino acids. V lost 2 bases, J lost 4 bases, and 9 bases lay in between. CDR1 and CDR2 from the germline V gene are SGHDT and YYEEEE. DNA for the CDR3: TGTGCCAGCAGCTTATCCAGGGGAGAGACCCAGTACTTC. Amino acids: CASSLSRGETQYF.

The genes are TRBV29-1 and TRBJ2-5; D remains ambiguous. CDR1 is SQVTM and CDR2 is ANQGSEA in the germline V gene. This CDR3 spans 12 amino acids. Trimming pared 3 bases from V and 3 bases from J, leaving 8 bases between. The CDR3 loop reads CSVDDLEETQYF. As DNA, the CDR3 is TGCAGCGTTGATGACCTAGAAGAGACCCAGTACTTC.

The V gene is TRBV5-1, the J gene TRBJ2-1; D gene ambiguous. This CDR3 spans 16 amino acids. Germline CDR1 and CDR2: SGHRS and YFSETQ. The V end was cut by 0 bases, the J end by 0 bases, with 10 bases between. The DNA for the CDR3 is TGCGCCAGCAGCTTGGGACGGTTAAGCTCCTACAATGAGCAGTTCTTC. This codes for CASSLGRLSSYNEQFF.

This chain joins TRBV30 and TRBJ1-2; maybe TRBD1 (6 bases). Germline loops: CDR1 GTSNPN, CDR2 SVGIG (reference sequence). V lost 3 bases, J lost 4 bases, and 12 bases lay in between. The CDR3 loop spans 13 amino acids. CDR3: CAWSDGQTYGYTF. CDR3 sequence (DNA): TGTGCCTGGAGCGATGGACAGACCTATGGCTACACCTTC. Based on the CDR3 plus reference TRBV30 and TRBJ1-2, the full variable domain is SQTIHQWPATLVQPVGSPLSLECTVEGTSNPNLYWYRQAAGRGLQLLFYSVGIGQISSEVPQNLSASRPQDRQFILSSKKLLLSDSGFYLCAWSDGQTYGYTFGSGTRLTVV.

This clone was detected a few times. This chain's CDR3 is CASSPYWHEQYF. CDR3 in DNA: TGTGCCAGCAGCCCCTACTGGCACGAGCAGTACTTC. This sequence joins TRBV7-2 and TRBJ2-7; D ambiguous. V was shortened by 5 bases and J by 5 bases, with 10 bases between the two germline ends. Germline V CDR1 and CDR2: SGHTA, FQGNSA. The CDR3 runs to 12 residues.

In regard to this clone: Other nucleotide sequences in the sample specify the same CDR3. The chain has TRBV27 and TRBJ2-1; 10 nucleotides agree with TRBD2. Germline V CDR1 and CDR2: MNHEY, SMNVEV (reference sequence). With V trimmed by 5 bases and J by 4 bases, 2 bases remained unmatched. The CDR3 contains 14 residues. The CDR3 protein is CASSPTSGYNEQFF. Here the CDR3 DNA reads TGTGCCAGCAGTCCGACTAGCGGGTACAATGAGCAGTTCTTC.

The V gene is TRBV7-8, the J gene TRBJ2-7, with D maybe TRBD1 (6 bases). From germline, CDR1 is SGHVS and CDR2 FQNEAQ. With 6 bases removed from V and 1 base from J, the gap between germline ends came to 16 bases. This CDR3 has 15 residues. DNA for the CDR3: TGTGCCAGCAGGGACGGCGGACAGCGTTCCTACGAGCAGTACTTC. It specifies CASRDGGQRSYEQYF.

V is TRBV7-2 and J is TRBJ2-7; unclear D gene. The CDR3 length is 12 residues. Between the trimmed V and J ends, which lost 3 bases and 3 bases, there was a span of 6 bases. Germline loops: CDR1 SGHTA, CDR2 FQGNSA. As DNA, the CDR3 is TGTGCCAGCAGCTTCAATTACTACGAGCAGTACTTC. Protein product: CASSFNYYEQYF. Based on the CDR3 plus reference TRBV7-2 and TRBJ2-7, the full variable domain is GAGVSQSPSNKVTEKGKDVELRCDPISGHTALYWYRQSLGQGLEFLIYFQGNSAPDKSGLPSDRFSAERTGGSVSTLTIQRTQQEDSAVYLCASSFNYYEQYFGPGTRLTVT.

The chain links TRBV11-2 to TRBJ1-2; D gene uncertain. The V end lost 5 bases, the J end lost 4 bases, and 11 bases lay between the germline ends. CDR3 size: 13 residues. Germline CDR1 is SGHAT and CDR2 is FQNNGV. The CDR3 sequence is CASSADLGYGYTF. The CDR3 region has the DNA TGTGCCAGCAGCGCCGATTTGGGCTATGGCTACACCTTC.

This rearrangement joins TRBV28 to TRBJ1-3, with D unresolved. The CDR3 covers 14 residues. The V end was cut by 5 bases, the J end by 3 bases, with 11 bases between. Per the germline V gene, CDR1 is MDHEN and CDR2 is SYDVKM. The CDR3 DNA sequence: TGTGCCAGCAGTCCCCACAGTTTTGGAAACACCATATATTTT. As protein: CASSPHSFGNTIYF.

J is TRBJ2-1 and V is TRBV2; 11 bases agree with TRBD2. The CDR3 is made up of 15 amino acids. Germline CDR1 and CDR2: SNHLY and FYNNEI. Germline trimming cut 6 bases from V and 8 bases from J; bases unmatched to any gene: 9. The CDR3 bases are TGTGCCAGCAGGTTCACTAGCGGGGGAGTTTATGAGCAGTTCTTC. Translation: CASRFTSGGVYEQFF.

The V and J genes are TRBV5-1 and TRBJ2-1; D is perhaps TRBD2 (6 bases). V lost 5 bases to trimming and J lost 7 bases, with 19 bases between them. Germline CDR1 reads SGHRS; CDR2 reads YFSETQ. CDR3 length equals 15 residues. The CDR3 coding sequence is TGCGCCAGCAGTCCATGGGGGGAGATGGATAATGAGCAGTTCTTC. As protein: CASSPWGEMDNEQFF.

This CDR3 is CASSWTGRASYEQYF. The DNA for the CDR3 is TGTGCCAGCAGCTGGACCGGGAGGGCCTCTTACGAGCAGTACTTC. The chain has TRBV7-2 and TRBJ2-7; 8 bases map to TRBD2. The CDR3 length is 15 residues. Germline trimming cut 4 bases from V and 4 bases from J; bases unmatched to any gene: 9. Germline values: CDR1 SGHTA, CDR2 FQGNSA.

To note about this clone: This sample includes further DNA sequences coding for the same CDR3. This CDR3 is CASSQDRGGYEQYF. In DNA, the CDR3 is TGCGCCAGCAGCCAAGATAGGGGGGGCTACGAGCAGTACTTC. The J gene is TRBJ2-7, the V gene TRBV4-3; D may be TRBD2 (7 bases). The CDR3 spans 14 residues. The germline V and J ends were trimmed by 0 bases and 3 bases, with 9 bases remaining between them. Germline assignment: CDR1 LGHNA and CDR2 YSLEER.

J is TRBJ2-7 and V is TRBV7-9; tentatively, D is TRBD1 (9 bases). V lost 5 bases and J lost 5, with 25 bases in between. CDR3 length: 17 amino acids. The germline gives CDR1 SEHNR, CDR2 FQNEAQ (reference sequence). CDR3 sequence: CASSVPGGRQGDHEQYF. As DNA, the CDR3 is TGTGCCAGCAGCGTCCCGGGGGGGCGACAGGGGGACCACGAGCAGTACTTC.

V is TRBV9 and J is TRBJ1-3; D is undetermined. The CDR3 runs to 15 residues. Per germline, CDR1 SGDLS and CDR2 YYNGEE. The ends were cut back, 4 bases at V and 0 bases at J, with 11 bases in the middle. CDR3 in amino acids: CASSLTAFSGNTIYF. CDR3 coding DNA: TGTGCCAGCAGCCTTACCGCATTCTCTGGAAACACCATATATTTT.

V is TRBV7-9 and J is TRBJ2-7; D possibly corresponds to TRBD2 (6 bases). Germline CDR1 and CDR2: SEHNR and FQNEAQ (reference sequence). Trimming cost V 7 bases and J 6 bases, with 16 bases left between them. This CDR3 is built from 13 residues. The CDR3, as DNA: TGTGCCAGCAAACTAGGAGGGGTTGGCGAGCAGTACTTC. It encodes CASKLGGVGEQYF. The entire variable domain, with the rest obtained from reference TRBV7-9 and TRBJ2-7, is as follows: DTGVSQNPRHKITKRGQNVTFRCDPISEHNRLYWYRQTLGQGPEFLTYFQNEAQLEKSRLLSDRFSAERPKGSFSTLEIQRTEQGDSAMYLCASKLGGVGEQYFGPGTRLTVT.

The chain employs TRBV7-6 and TRBJ2-3, with 7 bases aligning to TRBD2. Trimming at V came to 5 bases and at J to 5 bases, leaving 7 bases not matched to a gene. This CDR3 has 14 residues. The germline V gene has CDR1 SGHVS and CDR2 FNYEAQ. For the CDR3, the DNA is TGTGCCAGCAGCCCCCGCGCGGGAGTAGATACGCAGTATTTT. This codes for CASSPRAGVDTQYF.

In DNA, the CDR3 is TGTGCCACCAACACCCCAGGTCGTAACGAAGCTTTCTTT. Translation gives CATNTPGRNEAFF. This chain joins TRBV15 and TRBJ1-1; D gene unclear. CDR1 is LNHNV and CDR2 is YYDKDF in the germline V gene (reference sequence). The V end was cut by 7 bases, the J end by 8 bases, with 17 bases between. CDR3 length: 13 residues.

About this clone: At the DNA level, this CDR3 is encoded by other sequences in the same sample as well. The V gene is TRBV27, the J gene TRBJ2-7; D unclear. CDR3 length equals 14 residues. Germline V gene lookup returns CDR1 MNHEY and CDR2 SMNVEV (reference sequence). The ends were cut back, 3 bases at V and 0 bases at J, with 9 bases in the middle. The CDR3 nucleotides are TGTGCCAGCAGTTTGTCTAGGAGCTCCTACGAGCAGTACTTC. Its protein product is CASSLSRSSYEQYF.

The chain combines TRBV11-3 with TRBJ2-3; a weak D match, TRBD2 (5 bases). The germline V gene has CDR1 SGHNT and CDR2 YENEEA. The CDR3 has 13 residues. The V end was cut by 5 bases, the J end by 2 bases, with 8 bases between. In DNA form, the CDR3 reads TGTGCCAGCAGCCGGGGAGACACAGATACGCAGTATTTT. It encodes CASSRGDTDTQYF.

V usage is TRBV28 and J usage is TRBJ2-7, with 7 bases matching TRBD2. The CDR3 spans 15 residues. Germline V gene sequence: CDR1 MDHEN, CDR2 SYDVKM. After removal of 8 bases from V and 5 bases from J, the junction contained 15 bases not matched to a gene. CDR3 bases: TGTGCCAGCGTACCTAGCGGCCAAGCATGGGACGAGCAGTACTTC. Its protein product is CASVPSGQAWDEQYF.

In this sample, this clone turned up once. The rearrangement joins TRBV27 to TRBJ1-4, with D perhaps TRBD1 (5 bases). Trimming removed 5 bases from V and 8 bases from J, with 18 bases in between. There are 15 residues in the CDR3. Per the germline V gene, CDR1 is MNHEY and CDR2 is SMNVEV (reference sequence). The CDR3: CASSLRGREAEKLFF. CDR3 bases: TGTGCCAGCAGTCTCCGAGGCAGGGAAGCAGAAAAACTGTTTTTT.

This chain uses TRBV9 with TRBJ2-7, with 9 bases aligning to TRBD1. This CDR3 region has 15 residues. V trimming: 3 bases; J trimming: 5 bases; junction bases outside the gene matches: 9. Germline CDR1 and CDR2: SGDLS and YYNGEE. CDR3 in amino acids: CASSAPGTGFNEQYF. In DNA form, the CDR3 reads TGTGCCAGCAGCGCCCCCGGGACAGGGTTTAACGAGCAGTACTTC.

The chain joins TRBV29-1 to TRBJ2-7, with 15 bases matching TRBD2. Trimming removed 3 bases from V and 2 bases from J; junction bases left unmatched: 11. The CDR3 length is 18 residues. Per the germline V gene, CDR1 is SQVTM and CDR2 is ANQGSEA. Here the CDR3 DNA reads TGCAGCGTTGACGGAGCCAGGACTAGCGGGAGGGGAACCTACGAGCAGTACTTC. Its translation is CSVDGARTSGRGTYEQYF.

This chain joins TRBV6-7 and TRBJ1-2; D gene ambiguous. TRBV6-7 is known as an ORF, though its function is uncertain. CDR3 length: 15 amino acids. The germline V and J ends were trimmed by 5 bases and 5 bases, with 18 bases remaining between them. The CDR3 DNA reads TGTGCCAGCAGTAAATCAAGCATCCTAAGTTATGGCTACACCTTC. Amino acids: CASSKSSILSYGYTF.

The chain carries TRBV27 and TRBJ2-4; D unresolved. V was clipped by 5 bases and J by 4 bases, with 6 bases between them. Germline V gene lookup returns CDR1 MNHEY and CDR2 SMNVEV (reference sequence). The CDR3 consists of 12 residues. This CDR3 reads CASSGLKNIQYF. The DNA of the CDR3 is TGTGCCAGCAGTGGGCTGAAAAACATTCAGTACTTC.

This clone has a handful of counts. Other DNA variants within this sample encode the same CDR3. The chain employs TRBV27 and TRBJ2-7, with TRBD1 matching 10 bases. Germline V gene sequence: CDR1 MNHEY, CDR2 SMNVEV (reference sequence). The V and J ends lost 2 bases and 4 bases, in that order; junction bases with no gene match: 2. This CDR3 comprises 14 residues. This CDR3 reads CASSLGTGVYEQYF. The CDR3 bases are TGTGCCAGCAGTTTAGGGACAGGGGTTTACGAGCAGTACTTC.